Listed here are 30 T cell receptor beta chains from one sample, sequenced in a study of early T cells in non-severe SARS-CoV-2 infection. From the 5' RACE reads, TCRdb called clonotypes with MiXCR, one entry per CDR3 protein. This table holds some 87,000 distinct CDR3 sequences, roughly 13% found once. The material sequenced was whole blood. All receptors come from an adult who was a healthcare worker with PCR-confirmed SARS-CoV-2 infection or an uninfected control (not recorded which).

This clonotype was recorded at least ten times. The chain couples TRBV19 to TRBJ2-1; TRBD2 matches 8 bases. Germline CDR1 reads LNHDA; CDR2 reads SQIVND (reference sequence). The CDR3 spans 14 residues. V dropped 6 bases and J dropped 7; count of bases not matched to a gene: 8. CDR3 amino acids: CASRGPTGGNEQFF. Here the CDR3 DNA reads TGTGCCAGTAGAGGGCCCACGGGGGGGAATGAGCAGTTCTTC.

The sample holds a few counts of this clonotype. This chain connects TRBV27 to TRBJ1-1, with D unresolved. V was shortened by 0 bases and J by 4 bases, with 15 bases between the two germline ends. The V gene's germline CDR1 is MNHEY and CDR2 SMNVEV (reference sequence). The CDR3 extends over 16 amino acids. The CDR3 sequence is CASSLSISRVGTEAFF. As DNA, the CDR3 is TGTGCCAGCAGTTTATCGATCTCACGGGTGGGCACTGAAGCTTTCTTT.

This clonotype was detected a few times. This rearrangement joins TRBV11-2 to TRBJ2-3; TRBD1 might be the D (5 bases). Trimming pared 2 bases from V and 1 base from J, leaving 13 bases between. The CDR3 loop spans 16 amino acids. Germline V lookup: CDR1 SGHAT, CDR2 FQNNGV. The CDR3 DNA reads TGTGCCAGCAGCTTAAATCCGCTAGGGGGCACAGATACGCAGTATTTT. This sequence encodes CASSLNPLGGTDTQYF.

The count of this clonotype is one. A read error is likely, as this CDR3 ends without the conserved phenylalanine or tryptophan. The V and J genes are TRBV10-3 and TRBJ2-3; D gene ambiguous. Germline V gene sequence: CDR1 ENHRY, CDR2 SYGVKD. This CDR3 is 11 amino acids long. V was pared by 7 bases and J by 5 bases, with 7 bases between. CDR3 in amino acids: CAIIAGDTQYY. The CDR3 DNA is TGTGCCATCATAGCTGGAGATACGCAGTATTAT.

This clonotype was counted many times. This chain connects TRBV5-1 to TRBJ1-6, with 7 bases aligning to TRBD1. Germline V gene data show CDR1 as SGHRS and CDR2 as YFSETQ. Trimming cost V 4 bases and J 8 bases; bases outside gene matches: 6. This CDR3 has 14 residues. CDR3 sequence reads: CASSATGNDSPLHF. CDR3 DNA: TGCGCCAGCAGCGCGACAGGGAATGATTCACCCCTCCACTTT. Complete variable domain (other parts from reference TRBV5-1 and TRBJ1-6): KAGVTQTPRYLIKTRGQQVTLSCSPISGHRSVSWYQQTPGQGLQFLFEYFSETQRNKGNFPGRFSGRQFSNSRSEMNVSTLELGDSALYLCASSATGNDSPLHFGNGTRLTVT.

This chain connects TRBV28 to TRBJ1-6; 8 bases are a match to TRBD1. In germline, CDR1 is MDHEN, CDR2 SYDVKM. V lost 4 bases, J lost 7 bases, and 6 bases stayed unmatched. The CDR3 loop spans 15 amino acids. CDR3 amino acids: CASSSATGDNSPLHF. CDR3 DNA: TGTGCCAGCAGTTCGGCGACAGGGGACAATTCACCCCTCCACTTT.

The CDR3: CASSQGPNTGELFF. The CDR3 nucleotides are TGTGCCAGCAGCCAAGGCCCGAACACCGGGGAGCTGTTTTTT. The chain couples TRBV3-1 to TRBJ2-2; D ambiguous. Germline-derived CDR1 and CDR2 are LGHDT and YNNKEL (reference sequence). V shed 1 base and J shed 0 bases, with 3 bases lying between them. The CDR3 runs to 14 residues.

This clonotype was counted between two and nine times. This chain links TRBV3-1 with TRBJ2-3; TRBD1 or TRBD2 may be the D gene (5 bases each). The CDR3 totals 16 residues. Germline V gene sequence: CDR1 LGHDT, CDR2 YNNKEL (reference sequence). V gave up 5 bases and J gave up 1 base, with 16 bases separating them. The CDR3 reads CASSGLTGTRTDTQYF. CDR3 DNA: TGTGCCAGCAGCGGGCTGACGGGGACGCGCACAGATACGCAGTATTTT.

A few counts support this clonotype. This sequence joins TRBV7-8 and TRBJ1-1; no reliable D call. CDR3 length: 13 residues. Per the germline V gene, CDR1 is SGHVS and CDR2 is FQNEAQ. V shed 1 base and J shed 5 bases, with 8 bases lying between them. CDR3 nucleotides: TGTGCCAGCAGCTTAGAGGTGGGGACTGAAGCTTTCTTT. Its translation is CASSLEVGTEAFF.

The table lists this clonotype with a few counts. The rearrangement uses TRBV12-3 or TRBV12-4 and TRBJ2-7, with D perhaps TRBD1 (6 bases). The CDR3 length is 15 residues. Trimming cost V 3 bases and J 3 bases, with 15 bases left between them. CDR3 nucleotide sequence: TGTGCCAGCAGTTTGTTCCAGGGGCAGAACTACGAGCAGTACTTC. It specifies CASSLFQGQNYEQYF.

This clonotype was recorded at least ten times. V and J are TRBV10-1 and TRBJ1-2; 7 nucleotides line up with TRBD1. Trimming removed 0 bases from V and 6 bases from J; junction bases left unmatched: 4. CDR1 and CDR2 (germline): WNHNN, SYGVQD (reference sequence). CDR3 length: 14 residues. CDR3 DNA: TGCGCCAGCAGTGAGTCAGAAGGGGGCCATGGCTACACCTTC. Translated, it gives CASSESEGGHGYTF.

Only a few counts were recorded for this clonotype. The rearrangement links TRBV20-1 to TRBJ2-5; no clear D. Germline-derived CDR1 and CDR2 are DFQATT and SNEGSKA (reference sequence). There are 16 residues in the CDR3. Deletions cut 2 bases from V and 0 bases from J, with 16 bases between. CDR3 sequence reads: CSARNYGQQYQETQYF. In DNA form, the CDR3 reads TGCAGTGCTAGAAATTACGGGCAACAGTACCAAGAGACCCAGTACTTC.

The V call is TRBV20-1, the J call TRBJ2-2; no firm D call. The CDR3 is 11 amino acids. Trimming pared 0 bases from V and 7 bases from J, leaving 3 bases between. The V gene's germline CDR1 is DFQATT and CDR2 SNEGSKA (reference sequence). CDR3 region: CSARDGGELFF. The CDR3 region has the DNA TGCAGTGCTAGAGACGGCGGGGAGCTGTTTTTT.

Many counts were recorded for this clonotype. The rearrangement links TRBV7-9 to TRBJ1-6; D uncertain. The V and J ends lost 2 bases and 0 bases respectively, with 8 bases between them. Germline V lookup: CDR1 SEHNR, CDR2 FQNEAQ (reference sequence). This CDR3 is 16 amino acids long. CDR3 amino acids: CASSLLESSYNSPLHF. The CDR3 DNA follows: TGTGCCAGCAGCTTATTGGAAAGCTCCTATAATTCACCCCTCCACTTT.

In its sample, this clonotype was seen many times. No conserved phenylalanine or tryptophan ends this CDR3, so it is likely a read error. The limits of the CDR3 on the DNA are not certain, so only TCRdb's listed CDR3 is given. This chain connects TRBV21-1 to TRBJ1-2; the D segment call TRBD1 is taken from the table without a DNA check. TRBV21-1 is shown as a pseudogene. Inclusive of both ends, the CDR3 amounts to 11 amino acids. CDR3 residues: CASSLAPPADG.

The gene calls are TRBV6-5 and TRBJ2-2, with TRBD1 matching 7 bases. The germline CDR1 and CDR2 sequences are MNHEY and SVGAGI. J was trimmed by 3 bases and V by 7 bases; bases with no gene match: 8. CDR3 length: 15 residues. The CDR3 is CASTSGQVYTGELFF. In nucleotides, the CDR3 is TGTGCCAGCACCTCAGGACAGGTGTACACCGGGGAGCTGTTTTTT.

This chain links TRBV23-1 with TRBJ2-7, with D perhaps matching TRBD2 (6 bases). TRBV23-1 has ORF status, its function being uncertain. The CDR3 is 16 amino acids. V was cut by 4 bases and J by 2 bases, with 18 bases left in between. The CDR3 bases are TGCGCCAGCAGTCCGAATCCCGGGGGAGAACCCTACGAGCAGTACTTC. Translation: CASSPNPGGEPYEQYF.

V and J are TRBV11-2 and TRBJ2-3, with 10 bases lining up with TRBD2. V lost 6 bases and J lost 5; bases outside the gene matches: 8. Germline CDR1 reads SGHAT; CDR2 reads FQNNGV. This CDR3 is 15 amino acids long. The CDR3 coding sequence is TGTGCCAGCAGTTCCTTTAGCGGGGGGATAGATACGCAGTATTTT. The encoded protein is CASSSFSGGIDTQYF.

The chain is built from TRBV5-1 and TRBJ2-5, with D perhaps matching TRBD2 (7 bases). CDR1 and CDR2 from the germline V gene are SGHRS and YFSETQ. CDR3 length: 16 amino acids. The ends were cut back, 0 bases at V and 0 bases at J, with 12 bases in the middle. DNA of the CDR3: TGCGCCAGCAGCTTGGCGGGGGGCGGATACCAAGAGACCCAGTACTTC. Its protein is CASSLAGGGYQETQYF.

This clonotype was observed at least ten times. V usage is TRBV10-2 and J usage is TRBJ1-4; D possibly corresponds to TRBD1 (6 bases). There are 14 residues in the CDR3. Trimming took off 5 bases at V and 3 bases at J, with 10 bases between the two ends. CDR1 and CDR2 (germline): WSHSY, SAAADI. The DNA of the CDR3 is TGCGCCAGCAGTCCGGGACACTCTAATGAAAAACTGTTTTTT. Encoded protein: CASSPGHSNEKLFF.

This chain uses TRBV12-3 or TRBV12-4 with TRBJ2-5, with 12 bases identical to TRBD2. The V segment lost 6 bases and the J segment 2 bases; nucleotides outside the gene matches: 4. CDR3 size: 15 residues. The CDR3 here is CASRPSGGAQETQYF. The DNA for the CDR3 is TGTGCCAGCAGACCTAGCGGGGGGGCTCAAGAGACCCAGTACTTC.

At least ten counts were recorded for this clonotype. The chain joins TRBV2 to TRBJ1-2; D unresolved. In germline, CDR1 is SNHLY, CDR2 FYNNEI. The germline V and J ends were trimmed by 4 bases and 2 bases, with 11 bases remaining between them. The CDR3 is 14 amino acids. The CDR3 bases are TGTGCCAGCAGTGTTCTTGGGCCGAACTATGGCTACACCTTC. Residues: CASSVLGPNYGYTF.

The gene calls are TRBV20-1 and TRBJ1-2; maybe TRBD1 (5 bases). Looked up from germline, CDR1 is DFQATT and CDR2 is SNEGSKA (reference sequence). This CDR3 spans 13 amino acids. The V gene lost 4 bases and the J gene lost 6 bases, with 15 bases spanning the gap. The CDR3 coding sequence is TGCAGTGCTAAGAGGGGCAGGGATAATGGCTACACCTTC. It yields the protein CSAKRGRDNGYTF.

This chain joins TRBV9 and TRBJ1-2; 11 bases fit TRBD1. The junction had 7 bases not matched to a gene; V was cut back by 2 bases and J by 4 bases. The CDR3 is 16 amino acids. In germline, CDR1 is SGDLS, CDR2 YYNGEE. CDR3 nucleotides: TGTGCCAGCAGCGTGGCCGGGACAGGGGGGGCCTATGGCTACACCTTC. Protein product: CASSVAGTGGAYGYTF.

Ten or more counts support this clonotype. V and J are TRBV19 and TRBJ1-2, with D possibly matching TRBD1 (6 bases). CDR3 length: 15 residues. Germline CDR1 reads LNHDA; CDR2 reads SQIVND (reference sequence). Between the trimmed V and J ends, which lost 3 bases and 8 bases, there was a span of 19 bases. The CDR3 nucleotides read TGTGCCAGTAGTATCACAGGGCCGGCCTTGGGCGGCTACACCTTC. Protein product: CASSITGPALGGYTF. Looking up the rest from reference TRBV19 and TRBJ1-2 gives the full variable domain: DGGITQSPKYLFRKEGQNVTLSCEQNLNHDAMYWYRQDPGQGLRLIYYSQIVNDFQKGDIAEGYSVSREKKESFPLTVTSAQKNPTAFYLCASSITGPALGGYTFGSGTRLTVV.

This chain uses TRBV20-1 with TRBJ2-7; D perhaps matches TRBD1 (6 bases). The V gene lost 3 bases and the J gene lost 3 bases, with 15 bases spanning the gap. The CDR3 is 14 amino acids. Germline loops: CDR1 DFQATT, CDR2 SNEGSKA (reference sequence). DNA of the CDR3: TGCAGTGCTAGTTACAGGGCGAAGCTCTACGAGCAGTACTTC. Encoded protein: CSASYRAKLYEQYF.

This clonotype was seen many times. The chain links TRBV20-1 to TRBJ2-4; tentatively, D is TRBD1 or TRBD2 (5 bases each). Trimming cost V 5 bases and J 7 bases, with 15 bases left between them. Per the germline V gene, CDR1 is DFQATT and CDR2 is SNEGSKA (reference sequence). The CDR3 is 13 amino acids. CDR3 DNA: TGCAGTGCTTCCTCGGGGCCGGCGAACATTCAGTACTTC. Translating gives CSASSGPANIQYF.

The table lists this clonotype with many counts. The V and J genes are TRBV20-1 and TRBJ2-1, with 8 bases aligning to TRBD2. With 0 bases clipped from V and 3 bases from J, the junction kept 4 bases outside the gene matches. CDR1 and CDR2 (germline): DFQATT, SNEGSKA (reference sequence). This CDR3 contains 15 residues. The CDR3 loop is CSARDGSGDYNEQFF. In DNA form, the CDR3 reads TGCAGTGCTAGAGATGGTAGCGGGGACTACAATGAGCAGTTCTTC.

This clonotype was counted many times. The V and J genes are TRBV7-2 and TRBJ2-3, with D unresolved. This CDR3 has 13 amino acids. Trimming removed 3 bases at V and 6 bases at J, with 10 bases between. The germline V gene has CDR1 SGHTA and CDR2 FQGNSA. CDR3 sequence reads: CASSFSLQDTQYF. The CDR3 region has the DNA TGTGCCAGCAGCTTCTCCTTGCAGGATACGCAGTATTTT.

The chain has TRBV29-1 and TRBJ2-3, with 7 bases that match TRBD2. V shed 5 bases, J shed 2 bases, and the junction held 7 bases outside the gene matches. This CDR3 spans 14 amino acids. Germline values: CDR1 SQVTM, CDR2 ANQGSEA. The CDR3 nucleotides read TGCAGCGTTTTTGGCGGGGGTATCACAGATACGCAGTATTTT. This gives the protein CSVFGGGITDTQYF.